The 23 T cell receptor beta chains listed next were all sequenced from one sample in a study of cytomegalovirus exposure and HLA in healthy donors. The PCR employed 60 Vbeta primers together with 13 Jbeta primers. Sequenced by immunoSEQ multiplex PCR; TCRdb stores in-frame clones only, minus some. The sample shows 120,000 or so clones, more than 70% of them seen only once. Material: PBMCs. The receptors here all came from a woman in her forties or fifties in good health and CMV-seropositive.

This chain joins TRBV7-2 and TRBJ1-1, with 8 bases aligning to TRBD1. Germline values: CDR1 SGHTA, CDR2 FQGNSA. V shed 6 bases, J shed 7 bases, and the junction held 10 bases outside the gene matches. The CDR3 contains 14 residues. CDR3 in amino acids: CASRGQGGRSEAFF. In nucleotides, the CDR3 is TGTGCCAGCAGAGGACAGGGTGGAAGGAGTGAAGCTTTCTTT.

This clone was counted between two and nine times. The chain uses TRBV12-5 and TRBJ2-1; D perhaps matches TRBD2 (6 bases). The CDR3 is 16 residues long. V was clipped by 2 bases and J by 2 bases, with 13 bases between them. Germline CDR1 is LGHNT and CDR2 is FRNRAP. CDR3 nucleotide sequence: TGTGCTAGTGGTTTGTATCCAGCGGGCCCCTACAATGAGCAGTTCTTC. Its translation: CASGLYPAGPYNEQFF.

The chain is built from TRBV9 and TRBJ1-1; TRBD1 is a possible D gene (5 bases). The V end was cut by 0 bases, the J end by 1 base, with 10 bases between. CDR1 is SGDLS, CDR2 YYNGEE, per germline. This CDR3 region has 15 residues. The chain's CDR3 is CASSVAPDRNTEAFF. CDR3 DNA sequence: TGTGCCAGCAGCGTAGCCCCAGACAGGAACACTGAAGCTTTCTTT.

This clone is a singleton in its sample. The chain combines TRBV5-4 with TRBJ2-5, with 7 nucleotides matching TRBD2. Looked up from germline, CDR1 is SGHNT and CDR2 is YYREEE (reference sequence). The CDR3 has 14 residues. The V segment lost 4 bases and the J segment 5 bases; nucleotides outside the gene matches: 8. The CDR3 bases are TGTGCCAGCAGCCCCGGGGGGAGCGAGGAGACCCAGTACTTC. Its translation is CASSPGGSEETQYF.

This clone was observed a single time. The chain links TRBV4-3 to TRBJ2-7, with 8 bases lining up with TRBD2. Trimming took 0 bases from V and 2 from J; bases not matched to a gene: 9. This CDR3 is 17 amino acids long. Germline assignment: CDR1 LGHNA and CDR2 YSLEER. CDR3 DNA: TGCGCCAGCAGCCAAGATCAGGCGGGGGGTAGAGCCTACGAGCAGTACTTC. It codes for CASSQDQAGGRAYEQYF.

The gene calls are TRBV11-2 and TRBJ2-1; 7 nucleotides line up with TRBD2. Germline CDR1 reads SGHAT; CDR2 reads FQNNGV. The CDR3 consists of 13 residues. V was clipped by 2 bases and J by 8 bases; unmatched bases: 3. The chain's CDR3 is CASSLRGSYEQFF. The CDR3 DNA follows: TGTGCCAGCAGCTTACGCGGGAGCTATGAGCAGTTCTTC.

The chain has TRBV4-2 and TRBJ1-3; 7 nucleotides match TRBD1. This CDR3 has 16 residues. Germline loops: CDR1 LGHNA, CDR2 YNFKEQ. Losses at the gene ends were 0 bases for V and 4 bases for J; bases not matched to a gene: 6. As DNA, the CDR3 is TGTGCCAGCAGCCAAGATTATAGGGGGCTGGGAAACACCATATATTTT. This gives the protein CASSQDYRGLGNTIYF.

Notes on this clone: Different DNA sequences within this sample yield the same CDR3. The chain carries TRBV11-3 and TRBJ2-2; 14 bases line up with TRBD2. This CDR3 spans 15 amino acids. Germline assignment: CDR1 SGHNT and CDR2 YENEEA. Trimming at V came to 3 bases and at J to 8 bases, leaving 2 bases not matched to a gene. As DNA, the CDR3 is TGTGCCAGCAGCTTGGGACTAGCGGGAGTGGGGGAGCTGTTTTTT. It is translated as CASSLGLAGVGELFF.

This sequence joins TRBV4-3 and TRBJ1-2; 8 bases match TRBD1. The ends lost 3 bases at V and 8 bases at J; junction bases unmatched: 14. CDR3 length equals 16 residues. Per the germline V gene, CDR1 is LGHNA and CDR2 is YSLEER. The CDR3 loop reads CASSQTDHQGASGYTF. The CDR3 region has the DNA TGCGCCAGCAGCCAGACCGATCACCAGGGGGCAAGCGGCTACACCTTC.

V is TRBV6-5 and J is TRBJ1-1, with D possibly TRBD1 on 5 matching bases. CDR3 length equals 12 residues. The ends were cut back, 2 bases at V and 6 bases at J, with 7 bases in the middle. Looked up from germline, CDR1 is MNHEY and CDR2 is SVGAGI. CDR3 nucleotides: TGTGCCAGCAGTTACCGGGGGGCTGAAGCTTTCTTT. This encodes CASSYRGAEAFF.

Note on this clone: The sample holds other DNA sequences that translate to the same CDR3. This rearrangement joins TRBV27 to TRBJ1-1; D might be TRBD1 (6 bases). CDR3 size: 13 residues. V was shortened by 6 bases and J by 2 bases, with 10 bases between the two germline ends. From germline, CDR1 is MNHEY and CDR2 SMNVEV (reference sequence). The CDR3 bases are TGTGCCAGCAGCCTACAGGGCAACACTGAAGCTTTCTTT. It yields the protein CASSLQGNTEAFF.

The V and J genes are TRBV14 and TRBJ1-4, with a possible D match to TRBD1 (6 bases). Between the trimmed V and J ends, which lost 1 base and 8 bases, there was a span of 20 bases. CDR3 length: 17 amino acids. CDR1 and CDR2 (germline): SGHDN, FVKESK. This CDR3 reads CASSQAIGRQAAEKLFF. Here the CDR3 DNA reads TGTGCCAGCAGCCAAGCTATAGGGAGACAGGCAGCGGAAAAACTGTTTTTT.

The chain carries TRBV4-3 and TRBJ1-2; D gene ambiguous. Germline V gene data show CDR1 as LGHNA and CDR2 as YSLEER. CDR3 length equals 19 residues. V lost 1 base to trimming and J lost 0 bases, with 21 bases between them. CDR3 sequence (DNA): TGCGCCAGCAGCCAAGCTTATTTCTTCGAACACGGGTCTAACTATGGCTACACCTTC. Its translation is CASSQAYFFEHGSNYGYTF.

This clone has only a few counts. The CDR3 is CASSQLAGGPDEQYF. CDR3 coding DNA: TGTGCCAGCTCACAACTAGCGGGGGGGCCGGACGAGCAGTACTTC. The rearrangement links TRBV18 to TRBJ2-7; 13 positions agree with TRBD2. V dropped 4 bases and J dropped 5; count of bases not matched to a gene: 5. The V gene's germline CDR1 is KGHSH and CDR2 LQKENI. This CDR3 is 15 amino acids long.

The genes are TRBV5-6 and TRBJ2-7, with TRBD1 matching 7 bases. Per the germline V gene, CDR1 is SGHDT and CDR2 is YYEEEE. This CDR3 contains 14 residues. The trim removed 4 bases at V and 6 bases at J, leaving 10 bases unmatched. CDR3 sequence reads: CASSTLDRSGEQYF. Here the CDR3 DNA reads TGTGCCAGCAGCACGCTGGACAGGTCGGGCGAGCAGTACTTC.

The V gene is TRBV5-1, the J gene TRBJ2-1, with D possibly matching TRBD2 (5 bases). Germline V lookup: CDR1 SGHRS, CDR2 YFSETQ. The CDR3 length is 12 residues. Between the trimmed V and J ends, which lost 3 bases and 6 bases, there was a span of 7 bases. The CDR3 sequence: CASSSLGNEQFF. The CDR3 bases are TGCGCCAGCAGCTCACTAGGCAATGAGCAGTTCTTC.

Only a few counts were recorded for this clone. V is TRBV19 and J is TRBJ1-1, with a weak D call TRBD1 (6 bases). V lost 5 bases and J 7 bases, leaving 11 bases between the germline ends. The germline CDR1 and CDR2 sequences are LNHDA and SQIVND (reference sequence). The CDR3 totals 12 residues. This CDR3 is CASSSRTDEAFF. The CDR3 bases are TGTGCCAGTAGTTCACGGACAGATGAAGCTTTCTTT.

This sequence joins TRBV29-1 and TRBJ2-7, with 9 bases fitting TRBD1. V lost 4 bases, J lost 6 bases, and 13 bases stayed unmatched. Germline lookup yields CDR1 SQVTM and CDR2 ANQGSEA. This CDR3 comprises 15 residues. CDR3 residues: CSVGGRDRGASEQYF. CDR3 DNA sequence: TGCAGCGTTGGGGGGAGAGACAGGGGGGCATCCGAGCAGTACTTC.

The CDR3 region has the DNA TGTGCCAGCAGCTTAGTCACAGTAGGTTATGGCTACACCTTC. Protein product: CASSLVTVGYGYTF. V is TRBV7-2 and J is TRBJ1-2; D remains ambiguous. The CDR3 runs to 14 residues. Per the germline V gene, CDR1 is SGHTA and CDR2 is FQGNSA. Trimming pared 1 base from V and 5 bases from J, leaving 11 bases between.

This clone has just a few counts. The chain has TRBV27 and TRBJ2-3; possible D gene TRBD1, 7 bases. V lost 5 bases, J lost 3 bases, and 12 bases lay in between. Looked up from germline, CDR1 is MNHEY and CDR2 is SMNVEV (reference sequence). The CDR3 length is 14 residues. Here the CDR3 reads CASSLRDSTDTQYF. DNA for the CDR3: TGTGCCAGCAGTCTGCGGGACAGTACAGATACGCAGTATTTT.

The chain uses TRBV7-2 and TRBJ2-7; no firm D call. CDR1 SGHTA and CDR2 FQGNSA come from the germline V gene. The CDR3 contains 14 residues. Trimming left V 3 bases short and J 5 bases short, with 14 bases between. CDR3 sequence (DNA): TGTGCCAGCAGCTTTTCACGGGTGCTGCACGAGCAGTACTTC. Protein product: CASSFSRVLHEQYF.

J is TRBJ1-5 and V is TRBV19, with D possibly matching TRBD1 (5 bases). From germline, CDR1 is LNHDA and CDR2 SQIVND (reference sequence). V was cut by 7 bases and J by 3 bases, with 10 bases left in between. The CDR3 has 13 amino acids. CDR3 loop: CASKGVDNQPQHF. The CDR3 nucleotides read TGTGCCAGTAAAGGGGTAGACAATCAGCCCCAGCATTTT.

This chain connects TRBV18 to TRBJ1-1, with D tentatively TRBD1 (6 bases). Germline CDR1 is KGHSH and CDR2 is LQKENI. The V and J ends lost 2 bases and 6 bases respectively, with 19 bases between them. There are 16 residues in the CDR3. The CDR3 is CASSPTDSPSGAEAFF. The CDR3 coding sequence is TGTGCCAGCTCACCAACGGACAGCCCCAGCGGCGCTGAAGCTTTCTTT.